The 11 T cell receptor beta chains below come from one sample, sequenced in a study of T cells of healthy individuals. TCRdb itself ran the 5' RACE reads through MiXCR, one entry per CDR3 protein. The sample carries about 53,000 distinct CDR3 sequences, 14% to 15% recorded once. Source of these receptors: a human donor in good health.

The V call is TRBV29-1, the J call TRBJ1-1; D is undetermined. The CDR3 is 13 residues long. Trimming removed 4 bases from V and 3 bases from J, with 12 bases in between. The germline V gene encodes CDR1 SQVTM and CDR2 ANQGSEA. Here the CDR3 reads CSVAPWTYTEAFF. For the CDR3, the DNA is TGCAGCGTTGCCCCCTGGACTTACACTGAAGCTTTCTTT. Supplemented by reference TRBV29-1 and TRBJ1-1, the full variable domain reads SAVISQKPSRDICQRGTSLTIQCQVDSQVTMMFWYRQQPGQSLTLIATANQGSEATYESGFVIDKFPISRPNLTFSTLTVSNMSPEDSSIYLCSVAPWTYTEAFFGQGTRLTVV.

Many counts were recorded for this clonotype. The J gene is TRBJ1-3, the V gene TRBV10-3; D ambiguous. Trimming took off 7 bases at V and 0 bases at J, with 13 bases between the two ends. This CDR3 region has 15 residues. In germline, CDR1 is ENHRY, CDR2 SYGVKD. The CDR3: CAIKLSGISGNTIYF. In DNA form, the CDR3 reads TGTGCCATCAAGCTTTCCGGAATCTCTGGAAACACCATATATTTT.

This clonotype appeared many times. This chain joins TRBV2 and TRBJ1-3; D is possibly TRBD1 (5 bases). Trimming cost V 10 bases and J 2 bases, with 24 bases left between them. CDR3 length equals 17 residues. Germline V gives CDR1 SNHLY, CDR2 FYNNEI. CDR3 region: CATPQADTYTTGNTIYF. CDR3 nucleotide sequence: TGTGCCACTCCGCAAGCGGACACATATACTACTGGAAACACCATATATTTT. The whole variable domain, filled in from reference TRBV2 and TRBJ1-3, reads EPEVTQTPSHQVTQMGQEVILRCVPISNHLYFYWYRQILGQKVEFLVSFYNNEISEKSEIFDDQFSVERPDGSNFTLKIRSTKLEDSAMYFCATPQADTYTTGNTIYFGEGSWLTVV.

This clonotype was seen only a few times. Written as DNA, the CDR3 is TGTGCCAGCAGCATAAGGGAGGGGGTCGGTCAGCCCCAGCATTTT. It codes for CASSIREGVGQPQHF. The chain uses TRBV6-5 and TRBJ1-5; D is perhaps TRBD1 (6 bases). V was shortened by 6 bases and J by 6 bases, with 18 bases between the two germline ends. Per the germline V gene, CDR1 is MNHEY and CDR2 is SVGAGI. The CDR3 is 15 amino acids.

There are a few counts of this clonotype. V usage is TRBV29-1 and J usage is TRBJ2-3; D is undetermined. Germline CDR1 SQVTM, CDR2 ANQGSEA. This CDR3 spans 12 amino acids. Trimming cost V 2 bases and J 3 bases, with 6 bases left between them. CDR3 in DNA: TGCAGCGTTGAACAGGAAACAGATACGCAGTATTTT. Protein sequence: CSVEQETDTQYF.

This clonotype was recorded many times. This chain joins TRBV12-3 or TRBV12-4 and TRBJ2-6; no firm D call. Trimming took 6 bases from V and 4 from J, leaving 7 bases between them. This CDR3 has 13 residues. This CDR3 is CASRMSGANVLTF. The DNA of the CDR3 is TGTGCCAGCAGGATGTCCGGGGCCAACGTCCTGACTTTC.

This clonotype has just a few counts. The V gene is TRBV3-1, the J gene TRBJ1-3, with a tentative D call TRBD1 (6 bases). Trimming removed 5 bases from V and 0 bases from J, with 17 bases in between. Germline V gene data show CDR1 as LGHDT and CDR2 as YNNKEL (reference sequence). This CDR3 has 17 residues. The CDR3 loop reads CASSFLPQGGSGNTIYF. The CDR3, as DNA: TGTGCCAGCAGCTTCCTCCCACAGGGTGGCTCTGGAAACACCATATATTTT.

This clonotype appeared many times. V gene TRBV6-5 combines with J gene TRBJ2-6; D gene ambiguous. Deletions cut 2 bases from V and 0 bases from J, with 5 bases between. The CDR3 sequence is 15 residues long. Per the germline V gene, CDR1 is MNHEY and CDR2 is SVGAGI. The CDR3, as DNA: TGTGCCAGCAGTTACCTTCTCTCTGGGGCCAACGTCCTGACTTTC. As protein: CASSYLLSGANVLTF.

This clonotype occurred many times. The chain is built from TRBV6-1 and TRBJ2-3; 9 nucleotides line up with TRBD2. J gave up 1 base and V 1 base, and 3 bases lay outside the gene matches. Germline CDR1 reads MNHNS; CDR2 reads SASEGT. This CDR3 spans 16 amino acids. CDR3 sequence (DNA): TGTGCCAGCAGTGAAGTACCTAGCGGGGGCACAGATACGCAGTATTTT. It translates to CASSEVPSGGTDTQYF.

This clonotype was seen many times. V and J are TRBV9 and TRBJ1-6; D is unclear. Germline V CDR1 and CDR2: SGDLS, YYNGEE. The CDR3 is 14 amino acids. V lost 0 bases and J 7 bases, leaving 8 bases between the germline ends. The CDR3 DNA sequence: TGTGCCAGCAGCGTAGGAACACCGAATTCACCCCTCCACTTT. Residues: CASSVGTPNSPLHF.

This clonotype showed up just a few times. The CDR3 reads CSASRTRILTEQYF. CDR3 in DNA: TGCAGTGCTTCACGGACTAGAATCCTTACCGAGCAGTACTTC. This chain connects TRBV20-1 to TRBJ2-7; 7 positions match TRBD2. The V and J ends lost 5 bases and 6 bases, in that order; junction bases with no gene match: 13. CDR3 length equals 14 residues. CDR1 and CDR2 (germline): DFQATT, SNEGSKA (reference sequence).